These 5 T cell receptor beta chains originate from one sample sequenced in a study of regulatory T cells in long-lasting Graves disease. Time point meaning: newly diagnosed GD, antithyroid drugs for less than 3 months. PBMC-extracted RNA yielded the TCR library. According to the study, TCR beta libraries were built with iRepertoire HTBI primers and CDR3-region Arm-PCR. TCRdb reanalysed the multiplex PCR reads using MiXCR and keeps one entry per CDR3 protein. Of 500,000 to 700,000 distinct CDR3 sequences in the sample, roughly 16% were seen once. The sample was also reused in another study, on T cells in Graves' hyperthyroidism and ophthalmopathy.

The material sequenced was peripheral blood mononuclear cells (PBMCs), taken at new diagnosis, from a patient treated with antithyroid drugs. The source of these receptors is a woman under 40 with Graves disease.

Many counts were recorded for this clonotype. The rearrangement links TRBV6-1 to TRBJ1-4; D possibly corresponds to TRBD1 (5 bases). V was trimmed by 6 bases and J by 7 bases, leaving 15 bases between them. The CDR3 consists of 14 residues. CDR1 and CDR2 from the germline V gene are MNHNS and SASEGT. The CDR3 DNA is TGTGCCAGCAGGCCTCTTGGGGCGGGTGAAAAACTGTTTTTT. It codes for CASRPLGAGEKLFF.

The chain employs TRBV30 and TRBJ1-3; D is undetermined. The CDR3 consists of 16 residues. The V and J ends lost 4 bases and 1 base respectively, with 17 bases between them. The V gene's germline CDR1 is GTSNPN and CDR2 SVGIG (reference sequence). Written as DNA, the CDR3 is TGTGCCTGGACCCAAGGTCAGCTTCGATCTGGAAACACCATATATTTT. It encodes CAWTQGQLRSGNTIYF.

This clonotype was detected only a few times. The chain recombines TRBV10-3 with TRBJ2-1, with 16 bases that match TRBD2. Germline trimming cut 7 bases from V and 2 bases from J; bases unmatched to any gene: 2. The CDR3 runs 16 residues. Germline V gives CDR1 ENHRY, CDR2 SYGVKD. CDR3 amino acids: CAIKGTSGRAYNEQFF. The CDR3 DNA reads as TGTGCCATCAAAGGGACTAGCGGGAGGGCCTACAATGAGCAGTTCTTC.

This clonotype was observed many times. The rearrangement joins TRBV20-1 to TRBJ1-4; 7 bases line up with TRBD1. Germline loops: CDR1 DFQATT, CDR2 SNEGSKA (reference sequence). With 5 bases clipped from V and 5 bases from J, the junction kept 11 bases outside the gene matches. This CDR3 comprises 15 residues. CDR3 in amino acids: CSAAEDRALNEKLFF. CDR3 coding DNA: TGCAGTGCTGCGGAAGACAGGGCCCTGAATGAAAAACTGTTTTTT.

CDR3 sequence (DNA): TGTGCCTGGAGTGGACAGAGGAACTATGGCTACACCTTC. Protein: CAWSGQRNYGYTF. This sequence joins TRBV30 and TRBJ1-2; maybe TRBD1 (5 bases). Germline-derived CDR1 and CDR2 are GTSNPN and SVGIG (reference sequence). This CDR3 is 13 amino acids long. V lost 1 base and J lost 2, with 8 bases in between.